This T cell receptor (beta chain) comes out of a study of CD8 T cells in ankylosing spondylitis. TCRdb independently ran MiXCR on the 5' RACE reads; one entry per CDR3 protein. Here the sample spans about 350,000 distinct CDR3 sequences, approximately 22% being singletons. Comment on this clonotype: Antigen specificity is unknown.

Trimming stripped 5 bases from V and 7 bases from J, with 9 bases between. Germline-derived CDR1 and CDR2 are MNHNY and SVGAGI (reference sequence). The CDR3 runs 12 residues. General study results and limits: Characteristic of ankylosing spondylitis blood, it appeared, was a TCR beta motif comprising roughly 8 highly homologous variants. Past studies reported some motif variants in reactive arthritis synovial fluid and blood. In ankylosing spondylitis patients, matched synovial fluid reportedly showed significant enrichment of disease-linked clones.

This sequence was found in a male donor with ankylosing spondylitis or in good health (not recorded which). Sequencing was performed on blood, either unsorted or a sorted T cell fraction (not recorded which). V usage is TRBV6-6 and J usage is TRBJ1-5; D gene uncertain. DNA for the CDR3: TGTGCCAGCAGTCCGGCCGGGCAGCCCCAGCATTTT. This gives the protein CASSPAGQPQHF.